The rows below give T cell receptor beta chains drawn from one sample of a study of blood T cell repertoires in COVID-19. Method: immunoSEQ multiplex PCR; TCRdb's copy keeps in-frame clones and lacks some. The table lists over 200,000 clones, roughly 80% of them singletons. The sample consisted of peripheral blood. The receptors originated from a man aged 50 or older with active or convalescent COVID-19. CDR3s leave out the opening cysteine and the closing phenylalanine or tryptophan. Clone size is stated in some rows and not others, as once, few, many or a class when expanded.

TRBV5-1 | NA | ASSFPGSYEQY
TRBV2 | NA | ASIYGGGVGLHEQY
TRBV5-1 | NA | ASSLELPEEIQY
TRBV2 | NA | ASTLMTVLQETQY
TRBV25-1 | NA | ASVSTDNYGYT
TRBV19 | once | ASAAGTGNLNTEAF
TRBV7-9 | few | ASSLSRSPLH
TRBV24-1 | NA | ATNPGTGNYGYT
TRBV6-5 | NA | ASRRDRFNEKLF
TRBV28 | NA | ASSFLGQGYTEAF
TRBV13 | once | ASSLGRDSSSGNTIY
TRBV6-4 | NA | ASSDGADTDTQY
TRBV30 | NA | AWSVQGETQY
TRBV6-5 | NA | ASSTGTGNLYEQF
TRBV9 | NA | ASSKTGTSEQY
TRBV19 | medium-sized | ASSTTGGHQPQH
TRBV4-2 | NA | ASSQDGIEASPY
TRBV5-3 | NA | ARSSLAGIDNEQF